This T cell receptor beta chain stems from a study of human T cells and chemical hapten exposure. CDR1 and CDR2 from the germline V gene are SGDLS and YYNGEE. The length of the CDR3 is 15 residues. Of note for this clonotype: A read error is possible here, since a much larger clone lies one base away.

Time point: pre-sensitization, week 0. Described treatment: therapeutic diphenylcyclopropenone sensitization with weekly scalp DPC. Total RNA was extracted from unfractionated whole blood. TCRdb fed the RACE reads into MiXCR, producing one record per CDR3 protein. The repertoire holds roughly 36,000 distinct CDR3 sequences, with 10% as singletons. The source is a man aged 45-60 years with alopecia areata. Some clones in this sample may be carry-over from other donors' samples. The sequencing here drew on whole blood, taken in connection with sensitization to the hapten diphenylcyclopropenone (DPC). The genes are TRBV9 and TRBJ2-7; TRBD2 matches at 7 bases. This chain's CDR3 is CASSVDPSGAYKQYF. For the CDR3, the DNA is TGTGCCAGCAGCGTAGACCCTAGCGGAGCCTACAAGCAGTACTTC.